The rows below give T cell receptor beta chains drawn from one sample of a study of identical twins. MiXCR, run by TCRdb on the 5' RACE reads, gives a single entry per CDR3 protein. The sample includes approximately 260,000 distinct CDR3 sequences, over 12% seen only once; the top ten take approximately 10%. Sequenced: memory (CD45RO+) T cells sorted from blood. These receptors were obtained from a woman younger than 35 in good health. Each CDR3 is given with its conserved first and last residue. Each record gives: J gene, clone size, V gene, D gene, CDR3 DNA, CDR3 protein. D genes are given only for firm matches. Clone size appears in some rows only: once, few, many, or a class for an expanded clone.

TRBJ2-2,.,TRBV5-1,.,TGCGCCAGCAGATTGACTGCGAACACCGGGGAGCTGTTTTTT,CASRLTANTGELFF
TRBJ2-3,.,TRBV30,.,TGTGCCTGGACCCCCGTTTGGGATACGCAGTATTTT,CAWTPVWDTQYF
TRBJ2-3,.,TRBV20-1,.,TGCAGTGCTAGAGACCCTCTGACAGATACGCAGTATTTT,CSARDPLTDTQYF
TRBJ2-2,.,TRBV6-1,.,TGTGCCAGCAGTACAGGGACGCTCGGGGAGCTGTTTTTT,CASSTGTLGELFF
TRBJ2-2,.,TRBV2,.,TGTGCCAGCCGTGGACTGATTTGGGGGGAGCTGTTTTTT,CASRGLIWGELFF
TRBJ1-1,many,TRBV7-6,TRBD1,TGTGCCAGCAGCTTATGGGCGGGACAGGGGGCCGAAGCTTTCTTT,CASSLWAGQGAEAFF
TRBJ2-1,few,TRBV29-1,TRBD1,TGCAGCGTTGCGGAAGTGGGGACAGGGGGAAAGCAGTTCTTC,CSVAEVGTGGKQFF
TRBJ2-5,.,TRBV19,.,TGTGCCAGTAGTATCTCCGGACACATCCAAGAGACCCAGTACTTC,CASSISGHIQETQYF
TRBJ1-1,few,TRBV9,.,TGTGCCAGCAGCGTAGACGGGGCGAACACTGAAGCTTTCTTT,CASSVDGANTEAFF
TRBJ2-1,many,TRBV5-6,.,TGTGCCAGCAGCTTGCAACTAAGCTCCTACAATGAGCAGTTCTTC,CASSLQLSSYNEQFF
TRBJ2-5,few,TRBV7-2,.,TGTGCCAGCAGCTCCCCGAACAGGGAAGAGACCCAGTACTTC,CASSSPNREETQYF
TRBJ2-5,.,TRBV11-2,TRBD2,TGTGCCAGCAGCTTAGTCTCCCCTGCCAGCGGGAGTTCGGAGACCCAGTACTTC,CASSLVSPASGSSETQYF
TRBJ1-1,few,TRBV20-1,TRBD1,TGCAGTGCTAGATCAGGGGGCCTCACTGAAGCTTTCTTT,CSARSGGLTEAFF
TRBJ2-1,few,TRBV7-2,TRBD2,TGTGCCAGCAGCGCCACCGGGACTAACAAGTACAATGAGCAGTTCTTC,CASSATGTNKYNEQFF
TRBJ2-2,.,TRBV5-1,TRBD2,TGCGCCAGCAACCCTAGCGGTACCGGGGAGCTGTTTTTT,CASNPSGTGELFF
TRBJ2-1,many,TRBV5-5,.,TGTGCCAGCAGCTTGGTAGGGGAAGAGCAGTTCTTC,CASSLVGEEQFF
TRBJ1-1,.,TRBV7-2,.,TGTGCCAGCAGCCTGATGACAGTCACTGAAGCTTTCTTT,CASSLMTVTEAFF
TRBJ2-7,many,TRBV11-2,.,TGTGCCAGCAGCCGACAGTTCGAGCAGTACTTC,CASSRQFEQYF
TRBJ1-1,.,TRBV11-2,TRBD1,TGTGCCAGCAGCTTAACAGGGGACCTCACTGAAGCTTTCTTT,CASSLTGDLTEAFF
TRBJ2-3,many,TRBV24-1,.,TGTGCCACCAGTGATTTCACAGATACGCAGTATTTT,CATSDFTDTQYF
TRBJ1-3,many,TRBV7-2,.,TGTGCCAGCAGCCCGGAGATAGGGACCATATATTTT,CASSPEIGTIYF
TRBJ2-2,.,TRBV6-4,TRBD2,TGTGCCAGCAGTGGGACTAGCGGGAACACCGGGGAGCTGTTTTTT,CASSGTSGNTGELFF
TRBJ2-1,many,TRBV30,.,TGTGCCTGGAGTCTAGACTTTCCGGTTGAGCAGTTCTTC,CAWSLDFPVEQFF
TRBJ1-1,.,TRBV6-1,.,TGTGCCAGCCGCGCGAACACTGAAGCTTTCTTT,CASRANTEAFF
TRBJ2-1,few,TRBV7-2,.,TGTGCCAGCAGCTCTCGCGGTCTGGAGCAGTTCTTC,CASSSRGLEQFF
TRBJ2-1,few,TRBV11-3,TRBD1,TGTGCCAGCAGCTCCCAGGGGGCATTAACGTACAATGAGCAGTTCTTC,CASSSQGALTYNEQFF